This T cell receptor (beta chain) was sequenced during a study of neoadjuvant anti-PD-1 for oral cavity cancer. General study findings and limits: TCR analyses covered only a few patients per response group.

Germline V gene data show CDR1 as MNHEY and CDR2 as SVGAGI. V gave up 8 bases and J gave up 0 bases, with 8 bases separating them. The CDR3 extends over 13 amino acids. Only in-frame clones appear in the TCRdb table, and some are missing; sequencing was by immunoSEQ multiplex PCR. The table includes fewer than 90,000 clones, approximately 80% detected once. Points on this clone: Its antigen is still unknown.

This TCR came from a person aged 35-79 years with oral cavity squamous cell carcinoma. J is TRBJ2-1 and V is TRBV6-5; the D is unclear. The material was PBMCs, obtained before nivolumab (anti-PD-1) treatment. The CDR3 DNA reads TGTGCCAGCTCGCCGAGCTCCTACAATGAGCAGTTCTTC. Translated, it gives CASSPSSYNEQFF.